This passage covers 12 T cell receptor beta chains from one sample sequenced in a study of human T cells and chemical hapten exposure. This sample's time point: pre-sensitization, week 0. Treatment denoted: therapeutic diphenylcyclopropenone sensitization with weekly scalp DPC. TCRdb passed the RACE reads through MiXCR, listing each CDR3 protein once. Of around 380,000 distinct CDR3 sequences listed, around 5.5% are singletons. The specimen comprised whole blood, sampled in connection with sensitization to the hapten diphenylcyclopropenone (DPC). The receptors shown here come from a woman aged 18-29 years with alopecia areata. Some clones in this sample may be carry-over from other donors' samples.

The V call is TRBV4-1, the J call TRBJ2-3; TRBD1 aligns across 8 bases. The CDR3 totals 15 residues. CDR1 is MGHRA and CDR2 is YSYEKL in the germline V gene. V dropped 3 bases and J dropped 3; count of bases not matched to a gene: 5. CDR3 loop: CASSHATGGTDTQYF. DNA for the CDR3: TGCGCCAGCAGCCATGCTACAGGGGGAACAGATACGCAGTATTTT.

This clonotype was picked up many times. The chain has TRBV27 and TRBJ1-6; 7 nucleotides align to TRBD1. Germline values: CDR1 MNHEY, CDR2 SMNVEV (reference sequence). This CDR3 is 13 amino acids long. The junction had 5 bases not matched to a gene; V was cut back by 6 bases and J by 9 bases. The DNA for the CDR3 is TGTGCCAGCAGGACAGGGTTTGGTTCACCCCTCCACTTT. This codes for CASRTGFGSPLHF.

This clonotype was observed a handful of times. This chain links TRBV7-8 with TRBJ2-1; D gene ambiguous. V was clipped by 1 base and J by 8 bases, with 12 bases between them. Germline CDR1 SGHVS, CDR2 FQNEAQ. This CDR3 comprises 14 residues. CDR3 amino acids: CASSLESWVYEQFF. The CDR3 DNA sequence: TGTGCCAGCAGCTTAGAGAGTTGGGTTTATGAGCAGTTCTTC.

This clonotype was detected a few times. The chain employs TRBV9 and TRBJ1-1; D is ambiguous. CDR3 length: 13 amino acids. CDR1 is SGDLS, CDR2 YYNGEE, per germline. Trimming removed 1 base from V and 4 bases from J, with 8 bases in between. The CDR3 DNA reads TGTGCCAGCAGCGTATCAGATTCCACTGAAGCTTTCTTT. It codes for CASSVSDSTEAFF.

This clonotype occurred a few times. In DNA, the CDR3 is TGTGCTAGTGGTTTGGTTGCGGGTGATCAGCCCCAGCATTTT. This sequence encodes CASGLVAGDQPQHF. V is TRBV12-5 and J is TRBJ1-5, with D uncertain. Germline assignment: CDR1 LGHNT and CDR2 FRNRAP. The CDR3 runs to 14 residues. Trimming took off 0 bases at V and 5 bases at J, with 8 bases between the two ends.

This clonotype was detected a few times. The chain is built from TRBV3-1 and TRBJ2-1, with 9 bases identical to TRBD2. The CDR3 has 16 residues. Germline-derived CDR1 and CDR2 are LGHDT and YNNKEL (reference sequence). The V segment lost 0 bases and the J segment 4 bases; nucleotides outside the gene matches: 4. CDR3 amino acids: CASSQDPAGGYNEQFF. The DNA of the CDR3 is TGTGCCAGCAGCCAAGATCCAGCGGGGGGATACAATGAGCAGTTCTTC.

This clonotype was found a few times. The chain links TRBV12-3 or TRBV12-4 to TRBJ2-4; TRBD1 aligns across 7 bases. The CDR3 is 14 amino acids. With 7 bases clipped from V and 3 bases from J, the junction kept 6 bases outside the gene matches. CDR3 nucleotides: TGTGCCAGCAAGTCTGGGACAGTCAAAAACATTCAGTACTTC. The encoded protein is CASKSGTVKNIQYF.

The chain is built from TRBV29-1 and TRBJ2-2, with TRBD1 as a possible D gene (5 bases). V lost 3 bases and J lost 0, with 8 bases in between. Germline CDR1 and CDR2: SQVTM and ANQGSEA. The CDR3 is 14 residues long. In DNA form, the CDR3 reads TGCAGCGTTGATCAGGGAACGAACACCGGGGAGCTGTTTTTT. Translation: CSVDQGTNTGELFF.

In this sample, this clonotype turned up many times. This chain joins TRBV4-3 and TRBJ1-6; tentative D call: TRBD1 (5 bases). Germline V gene lookup returns CDR1 LGHNA and CDR2 YSLEER. The V gene lost 4 bases and the J gene lost 10 bases, with 11 bases spanning the gap. The CDR3 spans 13 residues. This CDR3 is CASSLQRQSPLHF. The DNA of the CDR3 is TGCGCCAGCAGCCTACAACGACAGTCACCCCTCCACTTT.

The rearrangement joins TRBV10-3 to TRBJ2-7; 8 bases map to TRBD2. Losses at the gene ends were 2 bases for V and 7 bases for J; bases not matched to a gene: 10. The CDR3 totals 15 residues. CDR1 ENHRY and CDR2 SYGVKD come from the germline V gene. CDR3 DNA: TGTGCCATCAGTGAGGCCCAGGGGACTAGGGGAGAGCAGTACTTC. This sequence encodes CAISEAQGTRGEQYF.

This clonotype occurred many times. The chain employs TRBV29-1 and TRBJ2-1; D is unclear. Trimming shortened V by 7 bases and J by 7 bases, and 8 bases separated the two germline ends. The CDR3 is 10 amino acids. Germline CDR1 is SQVTM and CDR2 is ANQGSEA. The CDR3 nucleotides are TGCAGCGCCCGTACGAATGAGCAGTTCTTC. Residues: CSARTNEQFF.

The rearrangement links TRBV4-2 to TRBJ1-1; maybe TRBD1 (5 bases). Trimming removed 0 bases at V and 4 bases at J, with 15 bases between. CDR1 LGHNA and CDR2 YNFKEQ come from the germline V gene. This CDR3 spans 16 amino acids. The CDR3 region has the DNA TGTGCCAGCAGCCAAGATATCAAGGGGCTGGGCACTGAAGCTTTCTTT. Translated, it gives CASSQDIKGLGTEAFF.